The clone carrying this TCR beta chain was observed a few times. Its antigen remains unidentified. CDR3 length: 19 residues. Per the germline V gene, CDR1 is MNHEY and CDR2 is SVGAGI. Trimming removed 4 bases from V and 5 bases from J; junction bases left unmatched: 18. This specimen belongs to a study of identical twins. Findings of the study overall: Findings depended on cross-sectional statistics rather than tracking the same donors. Twin sharing of out-of-frame TCR alpha was underestimated by models in monozygotic pairs. Beta clonotypes that were abundant in cord blood contained fewer insertions, a pattern absent from memory repertoires.

TCRdb passed the 5' RACE reads through MiXCR, listing each CDR3 protein once. This sample yields around 340,000 distinct CDR3 sequences, of which roughly 9% are seen a single time; approximately 9.3% belongs to the top ten. Sequenced: naive T cells sorted from blood. The gene calls are TRBV6-5 and TRBJ2-1; 9 positions match TRBD2. This receptor was identified in a woman in her fifties or sixties in good health. In DNA form, the CDR3 reads TGTGCCAGCAGTTCCCCAGGGGCGATCCTAGCGGGGAGCCACAATGAGCAGTTCTTC. This gives the protein CASSSPGAILAGSHNEQFF.